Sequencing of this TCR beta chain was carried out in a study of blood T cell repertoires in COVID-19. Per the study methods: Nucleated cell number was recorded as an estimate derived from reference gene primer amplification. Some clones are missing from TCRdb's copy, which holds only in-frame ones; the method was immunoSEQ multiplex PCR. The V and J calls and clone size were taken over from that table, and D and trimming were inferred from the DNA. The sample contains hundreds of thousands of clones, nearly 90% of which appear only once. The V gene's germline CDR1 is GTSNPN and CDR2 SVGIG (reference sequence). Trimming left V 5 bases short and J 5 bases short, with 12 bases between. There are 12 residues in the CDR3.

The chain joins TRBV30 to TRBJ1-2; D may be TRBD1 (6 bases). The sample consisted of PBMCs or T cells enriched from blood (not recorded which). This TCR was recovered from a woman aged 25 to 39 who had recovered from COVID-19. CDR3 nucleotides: TGTGCCTGGGGGGGGACATCTTATGGCTACACCTTC. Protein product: CAWGGTSYGYTF.